Shown below are 32 T cell receptor beta chains from a single sample sequenced in a study of control samples from healthy donors and cancer patients. Method: immunoSEQ multiplex PCR; TCRdb's copy keeps in-frame clones and lacks some. The data hold 50,000 or so clones, with over 90% observed a single time. The source material was PBMCs. Receptor source: a woman aged 50 to 65 with head and neck cancer.

The J gene is TRBJ2-7, the V gene TRBV7-6; 8 bases line up with TRBD1. The V gene's germline CDR1 is SGHVS and CDR2 FNYEAQ. V lost 3 bases to trimming and J lost 3 bases; unmatched junction nucleotides: 7. This CDR3 comprises 15 residues. The CDR3 coding sequence is TGTGCCAGCAGCTTGACCTCCGGGACAGGCTACGAGCAGTACTTC. Translating it yields CASSLTSGTGYEQYF.

This clone has just one count. This CDR3 is also generated by other DNA sequences in the sample. The rearrangement links TRBV29-1 to TRBJ1-2, with D possibly being TRBD1 (6 bases). V lost 2 bases, J lost 8 bases, and 15 bases lay in between. This CDR3 is built from 13 residues. Germline CDR1 and CDR2: SQVTM and ANQGSEA. CDR3 DNA sequence: TGCAGCGTTGAATTGGGGGGTAGGGGGGGCTACACCTTC. Amino acids: CSVELGGRGGYTF.

This clone was recorded only once. The rearrangement uses TRBV11-2 and TRBJ2-2; TRBD1 agrees at 7 bases. The junction had 9 bases not matched to a gene; V was cut back by 5 bases and J by 6 bases. Per germline, CDR1 SGHAT and CDR2 FQNNGV. This CDR3 has 15 residues. CDR3 nucleotide sequence: TGTGCCAGCAGCGGCCGACACAGGGGTTCCGGGGAGCTGTTTTTT. Translated, it gives CASSGRHRGSGELFF. The full variable domain, its missing parts supplied by reference TRBV11-2 and TRBJ2-2, is EAGVAQSPRYKIIEKRQSVAFWCNPISGHATLYWYQQILGQGPKLLIQFQNNGVVDDSQLPKDRFSAERLKGVDSTLKIQPAKLEDSAVYLCASSGRHRGSGELFFGEGSRLTVL.

V gene TRBV27 combines with J gene TRBJ2-1; D uncertain. V lost 1 base, J lost 1 base, and 17 bases lay in between. The CDR3 length is 18 residues. In germline, CDR1 is MNHEY, CDR2 SMNVEV (reference sequence). Here the CDR3 reads CASSLLSGLGGSYNEQFF. The CDR3 DNA reads TGTGCCAGCAGTTTATTATCTGGTCTTGGCGGTTCCTACAATGAGCAGTTCTTC.

The V and J genes are TRBV7-2 and TRBJ2-1, with 7 positions matching TRBD1. Germline loops: CDR1 SGHTA, CDR2 FQGNSA. With V trimmed by 2 bases and J by 8 bases, 12 bases remained unmatched. The length of the CDR3 is 16 residues. The CDR3 DNA reads TGTGCCAGCAGCTTACCCGGACAGGTCCTTAGGGATGAGCAGTTCTTC. Protein sequence: CASSLPGQVLRDEQFF.

The V call is TRBV25-1, the J call TRBJ2-5, with D possibly being TRBD1 (7 bases). CDR1 is MGHDK and CDR2 is SYGVNS in the germline V gene. The length of the CDR3 is 14 residues. V was shortened by 5 bases and J by 5 bases, with 15 bases between the two germline ends. The CDR3 sequence: CASSHGGGGETQYF. CDR3 coding DNA: TGTGCCAGCAGTCACGGAGGGGGCGGCGAGACCCAGTACTTC.

The chain employs TRBV27 and TRBJ2-3, with D possibly matching TRBD2 (6 bases). The CDR3 sequence is 13 residues long. The V and J ends lost 6 bases and 5 bases respectively, with 12 bases between them. Germline-derived CDR1 and CDR2 are MNHEY and SMNVEV (reference sequence). The CDR3 sequence is CASREGGRDTQYF. CDR3 DNA: TGTGCCAGCAGAGAGGGAGGACGAGATACGCAGTATTTT.

This clone was recorded only once. J is TRBJ1-2 and V is TRBV21-1. TRBV21-1 represents a pseudogene. CDR3 length equals 15 residues. CDR3 sequence reads: CASSKRGSLNYGYTF. The CDR3 region has the DNA TGTGCCAGCAGCAAACGGGGAAGCCTCAACTATGGCTACACCTTC.

The genes are TRBV7-6 and TRBJ1-3, with D possibly matching TRBD1 (6 bases). V was clipped by 6 bases and J by 0 bases, with 12 bases between them. The CDR3 covers 15 residues. Germline lookup yields CDR1 SGHVS and CDR2 FNYEAQ. As DNA, the CDR3 is TGTGCCAGCAGTCCCGGGACAATCTCTGGAAACACCATATATTTT. It translates to CASSPGTISGNTIYF.

The rearrangement joins TRBV7-3 to TRBJ1-2, with 11 positions matching TRBD1. Germline loops: CDR1 SGHTA, CDR2 FQGTGA. J was trimmed by 8 bases and V by 5 bases; bases with no gene match: 13. This CDR3 region has 16 residues. Written as DNA, the CDR3 is TGTGCCAGCAGCCCCCAAGCCGGACAGGGGGCGCGCGGCTACACCTTC. This gives the protein CASSPQAGQGARGYTF.

This clone was counted a single time. V gene TRBV18 combines with J gene TRBJ1-1; the D is unclear. The CDR3 loop spans 16 amino acids. Germline V gives CDR1 KGHSH, CDR2 LQKENI. The germline V and J ends were trimmed by 5 bases and 1 base, with 17 bases remaining between them. The CDR3 region is CASSTTPRKRNTEAFF. CDR3 in DNA: TGTGCCAGCTCAACCACCCCCCGGAAAAGGAACACTGAAGCTTTCTTT.

V usage is TRBV30 and J usage is TRBJ1-3; D call uncertain. Germline-derived CDR1 and CDR2 are GTSNPN and SVGIG (reference sequence). V lost 5 bases to trimming and J lost 0 bases, with 17 bases between them. This CDR3 spans 16 amino acids. CDR3: CAWGVTSEYSGNTIYF. The DNA of the CDR3 is TGTGCCTGGGGGGTGACATCGGAATACTCTGGAAACACCATATATTTT.

The genes are TRBV5-4 and TRBJ1-2; 8 nucleotides align to TRBD1. The CDR3 spans 16 residues. Germline V gene data show CDR1 as SGHNT and CDR2 as YYREEE (reference sequence). J was trimmed by 7 bases and V by 4 bases; bases with no gene match: 15. Written as DNA, the CDR3 is TGTGCCAGCAGCGAGACAGGGGTCCTTTGGTCGAGTGGCTACACCTTC. Translated: CASSETGVLWSSGYTF.

The chain carries TRBV30 and TRBJ1-2; D is uncertain. The V and J ends lost 2 bases and 7 bases respectively, with 11 bases between them. Germline CDR1 is GTSNPN and CDR2 is SVGIG (reference sequence). CDR3 length: 12 residues. The chain's CDR3 is CAWSSGKGGYTF. The CDR3 region has the DNA TGTGCCTGGAGTTCGGGGAAAGGTGGCTACACCTTC.

This chain joins TRBV15 and TRBJ2-7; D possibly corresponds to TRBD1 (6 bases). The CDR3 totals 14 residues. Germline-derived CDR1 and CDR2 are LNHNV and YYDKDF (reference sequence). Trimming left V 3 bases short and J 3 bases short, with 12 bases between. CDR3 loop: CATSRAGRGYEQYF. Here the CDR3 DNA reads TGTGCCACCAGCAGGGCTGGCAGGGGCTACGAGCAGTACTTC.

The chain couples TRBV12-3 or TRBV12-4 to TRBJ2-1, with D perhaps matching TRBD2 (5 bases). V lost 5 bases and J lost 7, with 9 bases in between. CDR3 length: 12 amino acids. CDR3 sequence: CASSEGPNEQFF. The CDR3 DNA reads TGTGCCAGCAGTGAGGGTCCAAATGAGCAGTTCTTC.

The chain couples TRBV27 to TRBJ2-1; 8 nucleotides match TRBD1. The length of the CDR3 is 14 residues. The germline CDR1 and CDR2 sequences are MNHEY and SMNVEV (reference sequence). V dropped 5 bases and J dropped 4; count of bases not matched to a gene: 4. The DNA of the CDR3 is TGTGCCAGCAGTGGGACAGGAAATTACAATGAGCAGTTCTTC. This sequence encodes CASSGTGNYNEQFF.

The chain has TRBV6-6 and TRBJ1-2, with D unresolved. Germline-derived CDR1 and CDR2 are MNHNY and SVGAGI (reference sequence). CDR3 size: 13 residues. V was shortened by 2 bases and J by 7 bases, with 11 bases between the two germline ends. The CDR3 is CASSYGWGGGYTF. The DNA of the CDR3 is TGTGCCAGCAGTTACGGGTGGGGAGGTGGCTACACCTTC.

V gene TRBV14 combines with J gene TRBJ1-5; D call uncertain. Germline-derived CDR1 and CDR2 are SGHDN and FVKESK. The CDR3 totals 15 residues. The V end was cut by 0 bases, the J end by 2 bases, with 8 bases between. The CDR3 loop reads CASSQDEQRNQPQHF. The CDR3 coding sequence is TGTGCCAGCAGCCAAGACGAACAGCGCAATCAGCCCCAGCATTTT.

V gene TRBV15 combines with J gene TRBJ1-4; 10 nucleotides agree with TRBD1. Unmatched junction bases numbered 5, after V lost 0 bases and J lost 13 bases. The length of the CDR3 is 14 residues. Looked up from germline, CDR1 is LNHNV and CDR2 is YYDKDF (reference sequence). The CDR3 is CATSRDRGQGSLFF. For the CDR3, the DNA is TGTGCCACCAGCAGAGATCGGGGACAGGGGTCACTGTTTTTT. Drawing the rest from reference TRBV15 and TRBJ1-4, the complete variable domain is DAMVIQNPRYQVTQFGKPVTLSCSQTLNHNVMYWYQQKSSQAPKLLFHYYDKDFNNEADTPDNFQSRRPNTSFCFLDIRSPGLGDTAMYLCATSRDRGQGSLFFGSGTQLSVL.

V is TRBV6-5 and J is TRBJ2-1, with TRBD2 identical over 10 bases. Losses at the gene ends were 5 bases for V and 5 bases for J; bases not matched to a gene: 6. Germline lookup yields CDR1 MNHEY and CDR2 SVGAGI. This CDR3 comprises 15 residues. CDR3: CASSPSSGGHNEQFF. DNA of the CDR3: TGTGCCAGCAGTCCTTCTAGCGGGGGCCACAATGAGCAGTTCTTC.

This clone was recorded only once. The V and J genes are TRBV7-2 and TRBJ2-5, with D unclear. Germline-derived CDR1 and CDR2 are SGHTA and FQGNSA. The CDR3 covers 14 residues. Trimming cost V 3 bases and J 5 bases, with 13 bases left between them. The CDR3 nucleotides are TGTGCCAGCAGCTTTTACACCGTATCGGAGACCCAGTACTTC. Its protein product is CASSFYTVSETQYF.

V gene TRBV7-9 combines with J gene TRBJ2-7, with D perhaps matching TRBD1 (6 bases). V lost 7 bases and J 6 bases, leaving 16 bases between the germline ends. Germline values: CDR1 SEHNR, CDR2 FQNEAQ (reference sequence). This CDR3 has 13 residues. The DNA for the CDR3 is TGTGCCAGCATACCCTCAGGGGCCATCGAGCAGTACTTC. It translates to CASIPSGAIEQYF.

The J gene is TRBJ2-2, the V gene TRBV2, with D perhaps matching TRBD2 (7 bases). The CDR3 sequence is 16 residues long. Trimming removed 8 bases from V and 0 bases from J, with 16 bases in between. The germline gives CDR1 SNHLY, CDR2 FYNNEI. The CDR3 protein is CASFRGGAPNTGELFF. In DNA, the CDR3 is TGTGCCAGCTTCAGAGGGGGGGCGCCGAACACCGGGGAGCTGTTTTTT.

The CDR3 sequence is CASSLTGTSGRANEQFF. The CDR3, as DNA: TGTGCCAGCAGCTTAACCGGGACTAGCGGGAGGGCCAATGAGCAGTTCTTC. This sequence joins TRBV7-3 and TRBJ2-1, with 16 bases lining up with TRBD2. The germline gives CDR1 SGHTA, CDR2 FQGTGA. The junction had 2 bases not matched to a gene; V was cut back by 0 bases and J by 6 bases. CDR3 length: 17 amino acids.

The count of this clone is one. V and J are TRBV2 and TRBJ2-3; D is possibly TRBD1 (6 bases). Germline V gene lookup returns CDR1 SNHLY and CDR2 FYNNEI. The CDR3 loop spans 13 amino acids. V gave up 6 bases and J gave up 5 bases, with 12 bases separating them. The CDR3 DNA is TGTGCCAGCAGGGTTACAGGGCGAGATACGCAGTATTTT. Residues: CASRVTGRDTQYF. Combining the CDR3 with reference TRBV2 and TRBJ2-3 gives the whole variable domain EPEVTQTPSHQVTQMGQEVILRCVPISNHLYFYWYRQILGQKVEFLVSFYNNEISEKSEIFDDQFSVERPDGSNFTLKIRSTKLEDSAMYFCASRVTGRDTQYFGPGTRLTVL.

The J gene is TRBJ2-7, the V gene TRBV12-5; TRBD2 matches at 11 bases. Germline values: CDR1 LGHNT, CDR2 FRNRAP. CDR3 length equals 16 residues. Trimming cost V 6 bases and J 4 bases; bases outside gene matches: 11. In DNA form, the CDR3 reads TGTGCTAGTGGCCCTACTACTAGCGGGGGTTCTTACGAGCAGTACTTC. The encoded protein is CASGPTTSGGSYEQYF.

The chain joins TRBV30 to TRBJ2-2, with D perhaps TRBD1 (7 bases). V lost 4 bases and J 6 bases, leaving 15 bases between the germline ends. CDR3 length: 14 residues. Germline V lookup: CDR1 GTSNPN, CDR2 SVGIG (reference sequence). The CDR3, as DNA: TGTGCCTGGAAAGGCCAGGGGGGACCCGGGGAGCTGTTTTTT. This gives the protein CAWKGQGGPGELFF.

The rearrangement joins TRBV18 to TRBJ1-1; 9 bases align to TRBD1. The CDR3 is 17 residues long. Trimming cost V 3 bases and J 2 bases; bases outside gene matches: 10. Looked up from germline, CDR1 is KGHSH and CDR2 is LQKENI. The CDR3 nucleotides are TGTGCCAGCTCACCCCAGGGACAGGGCTATATTAACACTGAAGCTTTCTTT. As protein: CASSPQGQGYINTEAFF.

The rearrangement joins TRBV6-5 to TRBJ2-2; 8 positions match TRBD1. The CDR3 totals 12 residues. The V gene end was trimmed by 10 bases and the J gene end by 6 bases; junction bases not matched to a gene: 4. Germline values: CDR1 MNHEY, CDR2 SVGAGI. This CDR3 reads CATTTGAGELFF. In nucleotides, the CDR3 is TGTGCCACCACGACAGGGGCCGGGGAGCTGTTTTTT.

The chain uses TRBV2 and TRBJ2-4; weak D call: TRBD2 (5 bases). There are 14 residues in the CDR3. The germline V and J ends were trimmed by 1 base and 5 bases, with 9 bases remaining between them. The germline V gene encodes CDR1 SNHLY and CDR2 FYNNEI. CDR3 in DNA: TGTGCCAGCAGTGAAGGCTTGAGGGAAAACATTCAGTACTTC. This sequence encodes CASSEGLRENIQYF.

The chain uses TRBV27 and TRBJ1-2, with D perhaps TRBD1 (5 bases). The V gene's germline CDR1 is MNHEY and CDR2 SMNVEV (reference sequence). This CDR3 has 17 amino acids. Trimming stripped 3 bases from V and 6 bases from J, with 23 bases between. In DNA form, the CDR3 reads TGTGCCAGCAGTTTCTTCCCCCGACAGAGAGGGGAAAATGGCTACACCTTC. Translated: CASSFFPRQRGENGYTF.